This section outlines one T cell receptor (beta chain) sequence together with its context. Its antigen is still unknown. This sample is drawn from a study of T cells in Graves' hyperthyroidism and ophthalmopathy. General study points: Appearing also in blood were most of the thyroid clonotypes expanded above 0.001.

TCR beta CDR3 region amplification was performed from RNA transcripts. HTBI primers were employed in a first-round RT-PCR of the TCR CDR3. One entry per CDR3 protein, called by TCRdb with MiXCR from the multiplex PCR reads. The sample lists around 250,000 distinct CDR3 sequences, about 15% occurring once. Progressors' blood was drawn at hyperthyroidism diagnosis, before ophthalmopathy symptoms. Around 10 ml fresh peripheral blood yielded the PBMCs. Sample: blood. This TCR came from a woman aged 40 to 50 with Graves' hyperthyroidism that later progressed to Graves' ophthalmopathy.

The CDR3 sequence: CASSPPRDGPYEQYF. CDR3 sequence (DNA): TGTGCCAGCAGCCCCCCCCGGGACGGTCCCTACGAGCAGTACTTC. The chain couples TRBV7-9 to TRBJ2-7; D might be TRBD1 or TRBD2, each matching 5 bases. The CDR3 runs 15 residues. Germline CDR1 SEHNR, CDR2 FQNEAQ (reference sequence). Deletions cut 5 bases from V and 2 bases from J, with 16 bases between.